The clone carrying this T cell receptor beta chain was counted a single time. The protocol was immunoSEQ multiplex PCR, while the TCRdb copy is restricted to in-frame clones and leaves out a portion. Among about 22,000 clones listed, 77% were seen once. The data derive from a study of ipilimumab plus nivolumab after autologous stem cell transplantation. For the study at large: A median of about 8 nivolumab and a few ipilimumab doses were given. Both relapsed and primary refractory DLBCL were included.

CDR3 length: 13 residues. Germline assignment: CDR1 SGHVS and CDR2 FQNEAQ. Trimming left V 1 base short and J 1 base short, with 5 bases between. Patients got ipilimumab 1 mg/kg beginning 14 to 28 days post-transplant. Dosing: nivolumab 3 mg/kg IV, weeks 1, 4, 7, 10, then every two weeks to week 26. This chain joins TRBV7-8 and TRBJ2-7; the D is unclear. The TCR comes from a male donor with diffuse large B-cell lymphoma. The sample consisted of PBMCs, taken in a trial of ipilimumab plus nivolumab as post-transplant consolidation. CDR3 region: CASSLEQSYEQYF. In DNA, the CDR3 is TGTGCCAGCAGCTTAGAACAGTCCTACGAGCAGTACTTC.